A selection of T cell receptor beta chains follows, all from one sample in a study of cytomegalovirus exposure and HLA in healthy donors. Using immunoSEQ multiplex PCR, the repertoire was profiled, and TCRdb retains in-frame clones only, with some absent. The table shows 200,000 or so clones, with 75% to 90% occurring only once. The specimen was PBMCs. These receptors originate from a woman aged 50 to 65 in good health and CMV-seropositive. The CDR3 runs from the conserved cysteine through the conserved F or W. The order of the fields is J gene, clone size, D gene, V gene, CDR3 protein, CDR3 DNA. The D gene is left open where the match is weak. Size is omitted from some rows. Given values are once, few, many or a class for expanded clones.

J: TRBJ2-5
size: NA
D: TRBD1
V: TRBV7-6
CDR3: CASSLKGQQETQYF
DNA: TGTGCCAGCAGCTTAAAGGGACAGCAAGAGACCCAGTACTTC

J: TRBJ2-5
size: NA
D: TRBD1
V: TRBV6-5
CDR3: CASSADRVLGETQYF
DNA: TGTGCCAGCAGCGCCGACAGGGTGTTGGGGGAGACCCAGTACTTC

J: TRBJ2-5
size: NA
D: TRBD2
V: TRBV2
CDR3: CASRKGTSETQYF
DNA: TGTGCCAGCAGAAAAGGGACTAGCGAGACCCAGTACTTC

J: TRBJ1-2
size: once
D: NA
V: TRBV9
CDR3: CASSLDRRDYGYTF
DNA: TGTGCCAGCAGCCTCGATCGACGGGACTATGGCTACACCTTC

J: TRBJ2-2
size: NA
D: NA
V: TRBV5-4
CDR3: CASSSRDTPNTGELFF
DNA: TGTGCCAGCAGCTCCCGGGACACCCCGAACACCGGGGAGCTGTTTTTT

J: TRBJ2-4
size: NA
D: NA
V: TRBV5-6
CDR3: CASSQIGVAKNSQYF
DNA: TGTGCCAGCAGCCAGATCGGGGTAGCCAAAAACAGTCAGTACTTC

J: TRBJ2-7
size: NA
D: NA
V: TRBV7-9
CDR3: CASSFTVQEGEQYF
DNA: TGTGCCAGCAGCTTTACGGTACAGGAGGGAGAGCAGTACTTC

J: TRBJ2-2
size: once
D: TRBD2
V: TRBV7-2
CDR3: CASSLSGRSTGELFF
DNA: TGTGCCAGCAGCCTCAGCGGGAGGAGCACCGGGGAGCTGTTTTTT

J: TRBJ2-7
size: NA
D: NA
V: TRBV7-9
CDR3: CASSLDGLPVDEQYF
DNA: TGTGCCAGCAGCTTAGATGGACTCCCCGTTGACGAGCAGTACTTC

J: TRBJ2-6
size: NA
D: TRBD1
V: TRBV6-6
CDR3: CASSYSTGSGANVLTF
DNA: TGTGCCAGCAGTTACTCGACAGGGTCGGGGGCCAACGTCCTGACTTTC

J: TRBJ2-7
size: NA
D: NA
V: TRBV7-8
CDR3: CATAAGSTYEQYF
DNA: TGTGCCACTGCCGCCGGGTCAACCTACGAGCAGTACTTC

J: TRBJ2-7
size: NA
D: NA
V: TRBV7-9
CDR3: CASSLGGQVGATYEQYF
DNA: TGTGCCAGCAGCTTAGGAGGGCAGGTGGGAGCTACCTACGAGCAGTACTTC

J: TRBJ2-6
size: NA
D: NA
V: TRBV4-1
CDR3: CASSQGTAGANVLTF
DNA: TGCGCCAGCAGCCAAGGAACGGCTGGGGCCAACGTCCTGACTTTC

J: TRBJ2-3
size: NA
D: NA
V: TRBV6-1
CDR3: CASSESPKGLDTQYF
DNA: TGTGCCAGCAGTGAGTCGCCAAAGGGGTTAGATACGCAGTATTTT

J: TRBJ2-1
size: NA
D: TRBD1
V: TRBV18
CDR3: CASSLRDSSEYNEQFF
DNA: TGTGCCAGCTCACTACGGGACAGTTCCGAGTACAATGAGCAGTTCTTC

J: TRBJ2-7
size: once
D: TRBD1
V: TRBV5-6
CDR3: CASSLGDRGSYEQYF
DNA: TGTGCCAGCAGCTTGGGGGACAGGGGATCCTACGAGCAGTACTTC

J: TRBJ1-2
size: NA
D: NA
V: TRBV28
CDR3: CASSPPQGPPNYGYTF
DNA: TGTGCCAGCAGCCCCCCCCAGGGCCCTCCTAACTATGGCTACACCTTC

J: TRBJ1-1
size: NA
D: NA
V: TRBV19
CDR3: CASSVRGPEAFF
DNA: TGTGCCAGTAGTGTCAGGGGACCTGAAGCTTTCTTT

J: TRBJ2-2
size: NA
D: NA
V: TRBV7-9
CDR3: CASVGGTNTGELFF
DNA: TGTGCCAGCGTCGGGGGAACGAACACCGGGGAGCTGTTTTTT

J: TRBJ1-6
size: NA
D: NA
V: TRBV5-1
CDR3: CASSLGQSYNSPLHF
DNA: TGCGCCAGCAGCTTAGGACAGAGTTATAATTCACCCCTCCACTTT

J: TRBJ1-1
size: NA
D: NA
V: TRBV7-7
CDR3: CASSPPVGGDTEAFF
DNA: TGTGCCAGCAGCCCCCCTGTGGGGGGGGACACTGAAGCTTTCTTT

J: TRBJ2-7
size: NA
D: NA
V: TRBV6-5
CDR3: CASSVSLLNPYEQYF
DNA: TGTGCCAGCAGTGTAAGCCTACTTAACCCCTACGAGCAGTACTTC